This TCR beta chain was captured in a study of OX40 agonist ivuxolimab in advanced cancers. For the study at large: Each dose-escalation patient presented with hepatocellular carcinoma, melanoma, renal cell or head and neck cancer.

Assay used: immunoSEQ multiplex PCR; TCRdb lists only in-frame clones, some missing. The sample contains more than 95,000 clones, approximately 90% of which appear only once. The germline CDR1 and CDR2 sequences are SGHDN and FVKESK. The CDR3 length is 15 residues. V gave up 4 bases and J gave up 3 bases, with 12 bases separating them. The origin of this receptor is an adult with an advanced solid tumor such as melanoma, head and neck, liver or kidney cancer. This specimen was CD4+ or CD8+ T cells sorted from blood, taken in a trial of the OX40 agonist ivuxolimab. The chain joins TRBV14 to TRBJ2-2; possibly TRBD2 for D (5 bases). The CDR3 DNA reads TGTGCCAGCAGCCCCCGGACTCCATACACCGGGGAGCTGTTTTTT. It is translated as CASSPRTPYTGELFF.